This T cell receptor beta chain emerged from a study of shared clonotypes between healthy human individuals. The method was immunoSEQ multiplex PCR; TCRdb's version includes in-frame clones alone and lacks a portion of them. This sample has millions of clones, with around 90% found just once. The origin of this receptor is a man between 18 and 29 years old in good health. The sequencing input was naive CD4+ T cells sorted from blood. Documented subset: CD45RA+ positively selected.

CDR3 in DNA: TGCGCCAGCAGCTCGTCCGATGCAACTAATGAAAAACTGTTTTTT. Protein sequence: CASSSSDATNEKLFF. This rearrangement joins TRBV5-1 to TRBJ1-4; D unclear. The CDR3 sequence is 15 residues long. V lost 3 bases and J lost 0, with 9 bases in between. Germline assignment: CDR1 SGHRS and CDR2 YFSETQ.